Following are 12 T cell receptor beta chains from one sample sequenced in a study of spatial heterogeneity in lung cancer. The study, taken as a whole, reports: Tumor mutation counts were tracked by expanded intratumoral alpha and beta TCR counts.

TCRdb fed the 5' RACE reads into MiXCR, producing one record per CDR3 protein. The sample consists of 2,500 to 3,000 distinct CDR3 sequences, under 55% of them appearing once. Their specific antigens are unknown. Time point denoted: sample taken at primary tumor resection. This material consisted of lung tumor tissue, taken at surgery. Receptor source: a male donor with early-stage non-small cell lung cancer.

This clonotype is deemed medium-sized (0.01 to 0.1%). This beta chain was picked up by a library intended for alpha chains and is off target, so its count carries little meaning. The V and J genes are TRBV7-8 and TRBJ1-6; TRBD1 might be the D (6 bases). The V end was cut by 0 bases, the J end by 9 bases, with 15 bases between. CDR3 length: 16 residues. The germline gives CDR1 SGHVS, CDR2 FQNEAQ. The CDR3 nucleotides are TGTGCCAGCAGCTTAGCGCCCGGGGGCGTGGGTTCACCCCTCCACTTT. It yields the protein CASSLAPGGVGSPLHF.

This clonotype was observed a handful of times. This beta chain is off target for a library built for alpha chains, so its abundance means little. The chain combines TRBV12-3 or TRBV12-4 with TRBJ2-2; D might be TRBD1 (6 bases). This CDR3 spans 13 amino acids. The ends were cut back, 4 bases at V and 5 bases at J, with 8 bases in the middle. CDR3 sequence reads: CASSSRGTGELFF. Written as DNA, the CDR3 is TGTGCCAGCAGTTCGAGGGGGACCGGGGAGCTGTTTTTT.

To note about this clonotype: This beta chain was picked up by a library intended for alpha chains and is off target, so its count carries little meaning. V and J are TRBV7-2 and TRBJ2-1; TRBD2 agrees at 12 bases. The J segment lost 10 bases and the V segment lost 5 bases, leaving 3 bases of the junction unmatched. Germline V CDR1 and CDR2: SGHTA, FQGNSA. This CDR3 contains 13 residues. In nucleotides, the CDR3 is TGTGCCAGCAGCCAGACTAGCGGGAGAGAGCAGTTCTTC. It specifies CASSQTSGREQFF.

This clonotype showed up just a few times. This beta chain is an off-target read within a library intended for alpha chains, so its frequency means little. The J gene is TRBJ1-5, the V gene TRBV7-2, with TRBD1 matching over 7 bases. CDR1 and CDR2 from the germline V gene are SGHTA and FQGNSA. This CDR3 has 15 amino acids. V shed 2 bases and J 4 bases; nucleotides not matched to a gene: 5. CDR3 amino acids: CASSLRTTGNQPQHF. CDR3 coding DNA: TGTGCCAGCAGCTTACGGACGACAGGGAATCAGCCCCAGCATTTT.

Regarding this clonotype: This beta chain is a stray read from a library made for alpha chains; its abundance is not meaningful. The chain recombines TRBV7-2 with TRBJ2-7, with D perhaps being TRBD1 or TRBD2 (5 bases each). CDR3 length: 14 amino acids. With 5 bases removed from V and 2 bases from J, the gap between germline ends came to 13 bases. Germline CDR1 and CDR2: SGHTA and FQGNSA. CDR3 sequence: CASSAGTGPYEQYF. CDR3 DNA: TGTGCCAGCAGCGCCGGGACGGGGCCCTACGAGCAGTACTTC.

In this sample, this clonotype turned up a few times. For a library built for alpha chains, this beta chain is a stray read; little rests on its size. V is TRBV5-4 and J is TRBJ2-7; 7 bases are a match to TRBD2. Germline lookup yields CDR1 SGHNT and CDR2 YYREEE (reference sequence). The CDR3 spans 15 residues. Trimming removed 0 bases from V and 7 bases from J; junction bases left unmatched: 10. The DNA of the CDR3 is TGTGCCAGCAGCTTGGCCGGGAGGCCGATGTATGAGCAGTACTTC. Its translation is CASSLAGRPMYEQYF.

By share, this clonotype ranks as large (0.1 to 1%). In a library made to pick up alpha chains, this beta chain is a stray read with a size that means little. CDR3 in amino acids: CASSLGQGMNTEAFF. CDR3 in DNA: TGTGCCAGCAGCTTAGGGCAGGGAATGAACACTGAAGCTTTCTTT. The chain combines TRBV7-6 with TRBJ1-1; D may be TRBD1 (5 bases). CDR1 is SGHVS, CDR2 FNYEAQ, per germline. This CDR3 contains 15 residues. Trimming stripped 1 base from V and 0 bases from J, with 9 bases between.

This clonotype appeared once. This beta chain appears as a stray read in a library generated for alpha chains; its size is not informative. This chain links TRBV20-1 with TRBJ1-6; TRBD1 agrees at 8 bases. Per the germline V gene, CDR1 is DFQATT and CDR2 is SNEGSKA (reference sequence). The CDR3 covers 16 residues. V dropped 0 bases and J dropped 5; count of bases not matched to a gene: 6. The CDR3 region is CSARDPGQGDNSPLHF. CDR3 in DNA: TGCAGTGCTAGAGACCCAGGACAGGGAGATAATTCACCCCTCCACTTT.

This clonotype was seen a handful of times. This beta chain was picked up by a library intended for alpha chains and is off target, so its count carries little meaning. The chain joins TRBV20-1 to TRBJ2-3; no clear D gene. The germline V gene encodes CDR1 DFQATT and CDR2 SNEGSKA (reference sequence). CDR3 length: 12 residues. V was clipped by 5 bases and J by 4 bases, with 10 bases between them. The CDR3 DNA reads as TGCAGTGCTCCTATGGGATCAGATACGCAGTATTTT. This encodes CSAPMGSDTQYF.

To note about this clonotype: Because the library targeted alpha chains, this beta chain is an off-target read whose size means little. This rearrangement joins TRBV5-1 to TRBJ2-5; no definite D call. Germline V CDR1 and CDR2: SGHRS, YFSETQ. Between the trimmed V and J ends, which lost 0 bases and 4 bases, there was a span of 10 bases. The CDR3 runs 14 residues. CDR3 region: CASSLGGFRETQYF. CDR3 DNA sequence: TGCGCCAGCAGCTTGGGCGGTTTCCGAGAGACCCAGTACTTC.

A remark on this clonotype: This beta chain appears as a stray read in a library generated for alpha chains; its size is not informative. The chain uses TRBV11-2 and TRBJ1-3; perhaps TRBD1 as D (6 bases). Germline CDR1 and CDR2: SGHAT and FQNNGV. V shed 2 bases and J shed 0 bases, with 11 bases lying between them. CDR3 length: 16 amino acids. CDR3 amino acids: CASSLTGKSSGNTIYF. The CDR3 DNA reads as TGTGCCAGCAGCTTAACAGGGAAGAGCTCTGGAAACACCATATATTTT.

This clonotype came up a few times. This beta chain is an unintended read in a library built for alpha chains; its size means little. The chain carries TRBV25-1 and TRBJ2-7; D ambiguous. CDR3 length: 12 amino acids. The germline gives CDR1 MGHDK, CDR2 SYGVNS. V was clipped by 2 bases and J by 3 bases, with 5 bases between them. CDR3 sequence: CASSEGRYEQYF. The CDR3 bases are TGTGCCAGCAGTGAAGGCCGCTACGAGCAGTACTTC.